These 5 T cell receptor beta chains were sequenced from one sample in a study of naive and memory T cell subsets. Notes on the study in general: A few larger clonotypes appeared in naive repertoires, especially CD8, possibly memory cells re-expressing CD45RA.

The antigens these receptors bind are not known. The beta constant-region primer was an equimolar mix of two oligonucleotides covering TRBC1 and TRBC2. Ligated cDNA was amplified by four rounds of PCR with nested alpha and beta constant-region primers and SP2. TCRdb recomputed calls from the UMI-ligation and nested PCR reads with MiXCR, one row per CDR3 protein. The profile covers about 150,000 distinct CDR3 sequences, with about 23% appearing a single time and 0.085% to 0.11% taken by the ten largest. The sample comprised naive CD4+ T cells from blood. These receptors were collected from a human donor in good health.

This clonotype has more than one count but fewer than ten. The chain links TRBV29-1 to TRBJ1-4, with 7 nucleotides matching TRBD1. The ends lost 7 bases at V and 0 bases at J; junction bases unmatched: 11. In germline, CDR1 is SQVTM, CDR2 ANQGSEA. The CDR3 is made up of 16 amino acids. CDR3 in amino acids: CSASGTAFATNEKLFF. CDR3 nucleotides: TGCAGCGCCTCCGGGACAGCGTTTGCAACTAATGAAAAACTGTTTTTT.

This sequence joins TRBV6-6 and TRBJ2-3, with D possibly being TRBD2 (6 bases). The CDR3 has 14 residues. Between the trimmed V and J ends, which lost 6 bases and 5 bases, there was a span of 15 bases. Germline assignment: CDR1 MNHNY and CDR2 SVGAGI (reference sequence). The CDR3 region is CASRFGTSEDTQYF. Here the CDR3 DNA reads TGTGCCAGCAGATTCGGGACTTCCGAAGATACGCAGTATTTT.

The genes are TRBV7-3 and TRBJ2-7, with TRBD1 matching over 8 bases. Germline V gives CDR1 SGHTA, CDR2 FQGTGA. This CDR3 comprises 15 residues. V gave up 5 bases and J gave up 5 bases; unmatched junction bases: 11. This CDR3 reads CASSRRQGTYHEQYF. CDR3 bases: TGTGCCAGCAGCCGGCGACAGGGGACGTACCACGAGCAGTACTTC.

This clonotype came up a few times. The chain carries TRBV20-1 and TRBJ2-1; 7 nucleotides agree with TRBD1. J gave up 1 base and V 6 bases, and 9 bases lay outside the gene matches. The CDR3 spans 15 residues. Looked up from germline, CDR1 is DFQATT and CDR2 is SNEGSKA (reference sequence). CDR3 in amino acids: CSATGDQVSYNEQFF. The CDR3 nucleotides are TGCAGTGCCACAGGGGATCAAGTGTCCTACAATGAGCAGTTCTTC.

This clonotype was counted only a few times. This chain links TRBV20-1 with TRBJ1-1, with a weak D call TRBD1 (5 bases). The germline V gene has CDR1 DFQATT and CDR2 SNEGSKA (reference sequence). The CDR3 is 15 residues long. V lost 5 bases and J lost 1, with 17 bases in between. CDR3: CSARAPGRENTEAFF. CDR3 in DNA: TGCAGTGCTCGAGCCCCGGGACGGGAGAACACTGAAGCTTTCTTT.